Listed below are T cell receptor beta chains from one sample, sequenced in a study of cytomegalovirus exposure and HLA in healthy donors. Sequencing was performed with immunoSEQ multiplex PCR; in TCRdb, only in-frame clones are kept and a portion is missing. The data hold some 100,000 clones, with approximately 75% observed a single time. Sequenced material: PBMCs. The receptors come from a woman between 40 and 50 years old in good health and CMV-seronegative. CDR3s include the opening cysteine and the closing phenylalanine or tryptophan. The D gene is left open where the match is weak. Size is stated for part of the rows, as once, few or many counts, or as a class when the clone is expanded.

>TRBD1|NA|TRBV5-6|TRBJ2-7
CASRRRQDRGFYEQYF
TGTGCCAGCAGAAGGAGGCAGGACAGGGGATTTTACGAGCAGTACTTC
>NA|NA|TRBV7-9|TRBJ2-7
CSSSLVGQISSYEQYF
TGTTCCAGCAGCTTAGTGGGCCAGATTAGCTCCTACGAGCAGTACTTC
>NA|NA|TRBV7-9|TRBJ1-2
CASSVQGNYGYTF
TGTGCCAGCAGCGTCCAGGGTAACTATGGCTACACCTTC
>NA|once|TRBV2|TRBJ1-3
CASTNGVSGNTIYF
TGTGCCAGCACTAATGGAGTCTCTGGAAACACCATATATTTT
>TRBD1|few|TRBV27|TRBJ2-7
CASSLRGLGTLGYEQYF
TGTGCCAGCAGTTTAAGGGGGCTAGGGACCCTGGGCTACGAGCAGTACTTC
>NA|NA|TRBV2|TRBJ2-7
CASMRVTNSYEQYF
TGTGCCAGCATGCGGGTAACGAACTCCTACGAGCAGTACTTC
>TRBD1|few|TRBV28|TRBJ2-2
CASSFPPGTGDTGELFF
TGTGCCAGCAGTTTCCCTCCCGGGACAGGGGACACCGGGGAGCTGTTTTTT
>TRBD1|once|TRBV4-3|TRBJ1-6
CASSRLSQGPPLFDNSPLHF
TGCGCCAGCAGCCGGCTATCACAGGGGCCCCCGTTATTTGACAATTCACCCCTCCACTTT
>NA|NA|TRBV7-9|TRBJ2-2
CASSFWGGANTGELFF
TGTGCCAGCAGCTTTTGGGGCGGAGCGAACACCGGGGAGCTGTTTTTT
>TRBD1|NA|TRBV29-1|TRBJ2-7
CSVEGQGAYEQYF
TGCAGCGTTGAGGGACAGGGTGCCTACGAGCAGTACTTC
>TRBD1|NA|TRBV19|TRBJ2-7
CASSRGQGAYEQYF
TGTGCCAGTAGCCGCGGACAGGGGGCCTACGAGCAGTACTTC
>NA|NA|TRBV28|TRBJ2-7
CASSLGTLGHEQYF
TGTGCCAGCAGTTTGGGGACTCTTGGCCACGAGCAGTACTTC
>TRBD1|few|TRBV13|TRBJ2-3
CASSLGTGVDTQYF
TGTGCCAGCAGCCTCGGGACAGGGGTAGATACGCAGTATTTT
>NA|NA|TRBV6-6|TRBJ1-2
CASSTRGGNYGYTF
TGTGCCAGCAGTACGCGCGGAGGTAACTATGGCTACACCTTC
>NA|NA|TRBV9|TRBJ1-5
CASSVGQGSNQPQHF
TGTGCCAGCAGCGTAGGGCAGGGTAGCAATCAGCCCCAGCATTTT
>NA|once|TRBV5-5|TRBJ2-7
CASSFSLWSTYEQYF
TGTGCCAGCAGCTTTTCCCTCTGGAGTACCTACGAGCAGTACTTC
>NA|NA|TRBV11-3|TRBJ2-2
CASSSARFGELFF
TGTGCCAGCAGCTCGGCCAGGTTCGGGGAGCTGTTTTTT
>NA|once|TRBV18|TRBJ1-5
CASSDSTGLGGNQPQHF
TGTGCCAGCTCAGACAGTACGGGACTCGGGGGAAATCAGCCCCAGCATTTT
>NA|NA|TRBV4-2|TRBJ1-2
CASSQDPAGPYGYTF
TGTGCCAGCAGCCAAGATCCAGCAGGGCCCTATGGCTACACCTTC
>TRBD2|once|TRBV10-3|TRBJ2-4
CAISWTSGGQNIQYF
TGTGCCATCAGTTGGACTAGCGGGGGACAAAACATTCAGTACTTC
>NA|NA|TRBV7-9|TRBJ1-1
CASSLGGAVTEAFF
TGTGCCAGCAGCTTAGGGGGCGCGGTTACTGAAGCTTTCTTT
>TRBD2|NA|TRBV6-6|TRBJ2-1
CASSYLAGGHNEQFF
TGTGCCAGCAGTTACCTAGCGGGGGGACACAATGAGCAGTTCTTC
>TRBD2|NA|TRBV7-8|TRBJ2-3
CASSFRLAGPDTQYF
TGTGCCAGCAGCTTTAGACTAGCGGGACCAGATACGCAGTATTTT
>TRBD2|NA|TRBV27|TRBJ2-5
CASSITLAVQETQYF
TGTGCCAGCAGTATTACACTAGCGGTACAAGAGACCCAGTACTTC
>NA|few|TRBV19|TRBJ2-5
CASSISISSPETQYF
TGTGCCAGTAGTATCTCAATTAGCAGCCCCGAGACCCAGTACTTC
>TRBD1|NA|TRBV27|TRBJ1-6
CASSWGQNNSPLHF
TGTGCCAGCAGTTGGGGACAGAATAATTCACCCCTCCACTTT
>TRBD1|NA|TRBV6-6|TRBJ2-1
CASNAQGAYNEQFF
TGTGCCAGCAACGCACAGGGGGCCTACAATGAGCAGTTCTTC